This T cell receptor (beta chain) derives from a study of blood T cell repertoires in COVID-19. In the study overall: Samples taken during acute and convalescent COVID-19 were collected in the United States, Italy and Spain.

Methods used by the authors: From reference gene primer amplification, estimates of nucleated cell counts were derived. Generated by immunoSEQ multiplex PCR, the TCRdb table keeps only in-frame clones and is missing some. That table furnishes V, J and clone size, whereas the DNA furnished D and trimming. This sample carries roughly 140,000 clones, roughly 84% of them seen once, and the ten largest clones take less than 10%. After removal of 4 bases from V and 4 bases from J, the junction contained 5 bases not matched to a gene. From germline, CDR1 is SGHTS and CDR2 YDEGEE. The CDR3 totals 15 residues.

The sample taken for sequencing was peripheral blood. This rearrangement joins TRBV5-8 to TRBJ2-6; 7 bases align to TRBD1. This TCR came from a woman aged 60-75 years with COVID-19, enrolled during active disease. The CDR3 loop is CASSLTGQGANVLTF. In DNA, the CDR3 is TGTGCCAGCAGCCTGACAGGGCAAGGGGCCAACGTCCTGACTTTC.